Shown below are 31 T cell receptor beta chains from a single sample sequenced in a study of T-cell memory formation after mild COVID-19. TCRdb reanalysed the 5' RACE reads using MiXCR and keeps one entry per CDR3 protein. The sample holds 580,000 or so distinct CDR3 sequences, 15% to 20% seen once. Material: PBMCs or a T cell subset sorted from them (not recorded which). The receptors were sampled from an adult woman who had mild COVID-19 (a few samples of this study predate the infection). Cell type and time point are not known.

In DNA form, the CDR3 reads TGCGCCAGCAGCCAAGATAAAGGACAGGGAACCGGGGAGCTGTTTTTT. Protein: CASSQDKGQGTGELFF. The chain is built from TRBV4-3 and TRBJ2-2; the match to TRBD1 covers 8 bases. This CDR3 is built from 16 residues. V lost 0 bases to trimming and J lost 5 bases; unmatched junction nucleotides: 5. From germline, CDR1 is LGHNA and CDR2 YSLEER.

This clonotype was observed a few times. The chain links TRBV7-6 to TRBJ2-3; no reliable D call. Trimming removed 0 bases at V and 0 bases at J, with 10 bases between. CDR1 SGHVS and CDR2 FNYEAQ come from the germline V gene. The CDR3 length is 16 residues. CDR3 region: CASSLAGLGSTDTQYF. Here the CDR3 DNA reads TGTGCCAGCAGCTTAGCTGGTCTGGGCAGCACAGATACGCAGTATTTT.

This sequence joins TRBV7-6 and TRBJ2-3; 9 bases agree with TRBD2. CDR3 size: 16 residues. The germline V gene encodes CDR1 SGHVS and CDR2 FNYEAQ. V lost 0 bases, J lost 2 bases, and 3 bases stayed unmatched. The CDR3 DNA reads TGTGCCAGCAGCTTAGCGGGACTAGCCTACACAGATACGCAGTATTTT. This gives the protein CASSLAGLAYTDTQYF.

This clonotype was observed a handful of times. The J gene is TRBJ1-2, the V gene TRBV4-1, with D possibly being TRBD1 (6 bases). V was pared by 0 bases and J by 5 bases, with 19 bases between. Germline assignment: CDR1 MGHRA and CDR2 YSYEKL. The CDR3 totals 17 residues. The CDR3: CASSQDFYREVGYGYTF. The CDR3, as DNA: TGCGCCAGCAGCCAAGATTTCTACAGGGAGGTCGGGTATGGCTACACCTTC.

This chain uses TRBV6-1 with TRBJ1-5; TRBD1 aligns across 7 bases. The CDR3 spans 14 residues. J gave up 3 bases and V 5 bases, and 4 bases lay outside the gene matches. Germline CDR1 is MNHNS and CDR2 is SASEGT. DNA of the CDR3: TGTGCCAGCAGTACGGGACAGATCAATCAGCCCCAGCATTTT. It yields the protein CASSTGQINQPQHF.

The rearrangement uses TRBV20-1 and TRBJ1-5; 10 nucleotides align to TRBD1. Germline V gives CDR1 DFQATT, CDR2 SNEGSKA (reference sequence). This CDR3 has 21 amino acids. Trimming at V came to 0 bases and at J to 1 base, leaving 18 bases not matched to a gene. The CDR3 reads CSARDPTGGRGRHRSNQPQHF. The CDR3, as DNA: TGCAGTGCTAGAGATCCGACAGGGGGCCGCGGGCGGCATAGGAGCAATCAGCCCCAGCATTTT.

This clonotype appeared a few times. The chain employs TRBV3-1 and TRBJ1-2; 10 bases match TRBD1. The CDR3 sequence is 16 residues long. J gave up 8 bases and V 3 bases, and 12 bases lay outside the gene matches. Germline CDR1 is LGHDT and CDR2 is YNNKEL (reference sequence). The CDR3 nucleotides are TGTGCCAGCAGCCAGCACCCGGGACAGGGGAAGGAGGGCTACACCTTC. Translation: CASSQHPGQGKEGYTF.

The sample holds a few counts of this clonotype. The V and J genes are TRBV5-1 and TRBJ1-2; D possibly corresponds to TRBD1 (6 bases). CDR1 is SGHRS and CDR2 is YFSETQ in the germline V gene. Trimming removed 4 bases at V and 4 bases at J, with 20 bases between. The CDR3 is 16 amino acids. The CDR3 region is CASSPQAPGQSYGYTF. In DNA form, the CDR3 reads TGCGCCAGCAGCCCCCAAGCCCCGGGACAAAGCTATGGCTACACCTTC.

This clonotype was recorded many times. The chain links TRBV12-3 or TRBV12-4 to TRBJ2-5, with D tentatively TRBD1 or TRBD2 (5 bases each). V was trimmed by 5 bases and J by 1 base, leaving 8 bases between them. This CDR3 has 13 residues. The CDR3 nucleotides read TGTGCCAGCAGTGCCGGGACCCAAGAGACCCAGTACTTC. It is translated as CASSAGTQETQYF.

The chain couples TRBV4-1 to TRBJ2-2; D gene ambiguous. The V end lost 4 bases, the J end lost 3 bases, and 12 bases lay between the germline ends. Germline V lookup: CDR1 MGHRA, CDR2 YSYEKL. CDR3 length: 15 amino acids. The CDR3 reads CASSLRSTDTGELFF. DNA for the CDR3: TGCGCCAGCAGCCTACGCTCGACGGACACCGGGGAGCTGTTTTTT.

This clonotype was seen more than once but under ten times. This chain joins TRBV18 and TRBJ2-1, with a tentative D call TRBD2 (5 bases). The CDR3 consists of 12 residues. The germline V gene encodes CDR1 KGHSH and CDR2 LQKENI. Trimming pared 3 bases from V and 9 bases from J, leaving 9 bases between. This CDR3 is CASSPLASEQFF. The CDR3 region has the DNA TGTGCCAGCTCACCGCTAGCTTCTGAGCAGTTCTTC.

This clonotype was detected ten times or more. This chain links TRBV5-1 with TRBJ2-5; D not resolved. V was trimmed by 3 bases and J by 1 base, leaving 7 bases between them. This CDR3 spans 13 amino acids. Germline V gene data show CDR1 as SGHRS and CDR2 as YFSETQ. CDR3: CASSSSSQETQYF. The CDR3 coding sequence is TGCGCCAGCAGCTCCAGTAGCCAAGAGACCCAGTACTTC.

This clonotype occurred a few times. The rearrangement joins TRBV29-1 to TRBJ2-3, with 7 bases identical to TRBD1. The ends lost 7 bases at V and 6 bases at J; junction bases unmatched: 10. CDR1 and CDR2 from the germline V gene are SQVTM and ANQGSEA. The CDR3 loop spans 13 amino acids. The CDR3 DNA follows: TGCAGCGGGATGACAGGGCGGTTCGATACGCAGTATTTT. Its translation is CSGMTGRFDTQYF.

A few counts support this clonotype. The V call is TRBV6-2 or TRBV6-3, the J call TRBJ1-5; D unclear. The germline CDR1 and CDR2 sequences are MNHEY and SVGEGT. There are 15 residues in the CDR3. Between the trimmed V and J ends, which lost 2 bases and 7 bases, there was a span of 15 bases. In nucleotides, the CDR3 is TGTGCCAGCAGTTACGGGCCTGATCAAGGGCAGCCCCAGCATTTT. It translates to CASSYGPDQGQPQHF.

This clonotype was detected many times. The rearrangement joins TRBV5-1 to TRBJ2-1, with TRBD2 identical over 11 bases. The CDR3 extends over 15 amino acids. Germline loops: CDR1 SGHRS, CDR2 YFSETQ. With V trimmed by 0 bases and J by 6 bases, 2 bases remained unmatched. The CDR3 bases are TGCGCCAGCAGCTTGGTTAGCGGGGGGGCCAATGAGCAGTTCTTC. Translation gives CASSLVSGGANEQFF.

This clonotype was observed a few times. Here the CDR3 DNA reads TGCGCCAGCAGCCAAGACAGGGGTGGATTAAGGGAGCAGTACTTC. Its protein product is CASSQDRGGLREQYF. The chain recombines TRBV4-3 with TRBJ2-7; tentatively, D is TRBD1 (6 bases). Trimming stripped 0 bases from V and 7 bases from J, with 16 bases between. Germline-derived CDR1 and CDR2 are LGHNA and YSLEER. The CDR3 is 15 amino acids.

The J gene is TRBJ2-6, the V gene TRBV20-1; D uncertain. The ends were cut back, 5 bases at V and 0 bases at J, with 8 bases in the middle. The V gene's germline CDR1 is DFQATT and CDR2 SNEGSKA (reference sequence). The CDR3 has 14 residues. The CDR3 here is CSAERSSGANVLTF. CDR3 DNA: TGCAGTGCTGAACGGAGCTCTGGGGCCAACGTCCTGACTTTC.

A few counts support this clonotype. V usage is TRBV29-1 and J usage is TRBJ1-1; D is possibly TRBD1 (6 bases). V was pared by 5 bases and J by 0 bases, with 10 bases between. The CDR3 length is 13 residues. In germline, CDR1 is SQVTM, CDR2 ANQGSEA. The CDR3 region is CSVSTGMNTEAFF. The CDR3 DNA reads as TGCAGCGTTAGTACAGGGATGAACACTGAAGCTTTCTTT.

CDR3 residues: CSADLVPFF. The CDR3, as DNA: TGCAGTGCTGATTTAGTGCCTTTCTTT. V gene TRBV20-1 combines with J gene TRBJ1-1; no firm D call. The CDR3 has 9 amino acids. Germline loops: CDR1 DFQATT, CDR2 SNEGSKA (reference sequence). The V gene lost 5 bases and the J gene lost 12 bases, with 10 bases spanning the gap.

The rearrangement links TRBV7-2 to TRBJ1-4; 11 bases agree with TRBD1. There are 17 residues in the CDR3. CDR1 and CDR2 from the germline V gene are SGHTA and FQGNSA. With V trimmed by 1 base and J by 7 bases, 8 bases remained unmatched. CDR3 coding DNA: TGTGCCAGCAGCTTAGGCCGGACAGGGGGCGCAGTTGAAAAACTGTTTTTT. Protein product: CASSLGRTGGAVEKLFF.

The J gene is TRBJ1-2, the V gene TRBV24-1, with a tentative D call TRBD1 (6 bases). Deletions cut 11 bases from V and 6 bases from J, with 18 bases between. The CDR3 loop spans 13 amino acids. Germline V gene sequence: CDR1 KGHDR, CDR2 SFDVKD. The CDR3 DNA reads TGTGCCATCTCGGGCAGGGGCACGGATGGCTACACCTTC. It translates to CAISGRGTDGYTF.

There are a few counts of this clonotype. CDR3 region: CASSPWRGGSPDEQFF. CDR3 coding DNA: TGTGCCAGCAGCCCCTGGAGGGGGGGTTCGCCGGATGAGCAGTTCTTC. The chain employs TRBV3-1 and TRBJ2-1; maybe TRBD2 (7 bases). V was clipped by 4 bases and J by 8 bases, with 21 bases between them. The CDR3 length is 16 residues. From germline, CDR1 is LGHDT and CDR2 YNNKEL (reference sequence).

The chain couples TRBV4-1 to TRBJ1-4; no definite D call. The V end was cut by 2 bases, the J end by 8 bases, with 15 bases between. This CDR3 comprises 15 residues. Germline CDR1 and CDR2: MGHRA and YSYEKL. DNA for the CDR3: TGCGCCAGCAGCCAACCGGACCACCCCCGCGAAAAACTGTTTTTT. Its protein is CASSQPDHPREKLFF.

The V and J genes are TRBV2 and TRBJ2-7, with 9 positions matching TRBD1. CDR1 and CDR2 (germline): SNHLY, FYNNEI. CDR3 length equals 15 residues. The junction had 5 bases not matched to a gene; V was cut back by 2 bases and J by 3 bases. CDR3 in DNA: TGTGCCAGCAGTGAAATAGGGACAGGGCACTACGAGCAGTACTTC. The encoded protein is CASSEIGTGHYEQYF. The full variable domain, with the rest looked up from reference TRBV2 and TRBJ2-7, is EPEVTQTPSHQVTQMGQEVILRCVPISNHLYFYWYRQILGQKVEFLVSFYNNEISEKSEIFDDQFSVERPDGSNFTLKIRSTKLEDSAMYFCASSEIGTGHYEQYFGPGTRLTVT.

A few counts support this clonotype. This chain uses TRBV7-2 with TRBJ2-1; D is perhaps TRBD1 or TRBD2 (5 bases each). This CDR3 is 16 amino acids long. Germline values: CDR1 SGHTA, CDR2 FQGNSA. V gave up 3 bases and J gave up 6 bases, with 18 bases separating them. In DNA form, the CDR3 reads TGTGCCAGCAGCTTTTCCGGGACGACTGTGTTCAATGAGCAGTTCTTC. Residues: CASSFSGTTVFNEQFF.

This clonotype appeared a few times. The chain carries TRBV5-5 and TRBJ2-3, with a tentative D call TRBD1 (5 bases). Germline CDR1 is SGHKS and CDR2 is YYEKEE (reference sequence). This CDR3 region has 15 residues. V dropped 0 bases and J dropped 4 bases, with 12 bases sitting between them. CDR3 in amino acids: CASSLEGVGPDTQYF. CDR3 sequence (DNA): TGTGCCAGCAGCTTGGAAGGGGTGGGCCCAGATACGCAGTATTTT.

The chain links TRBV19 to TRBJ1-2, with D uncertain. Germline V gene lookup returns CDR1 LNHDA and CDR2 SQIVND (reference sequence). The CDR3 loop spans 12 amino acids. Trimming shortened V by 5 bases and J by 6 bases, and 10 bases separated the two germline ends. The CDR3 DNA reads TGTGCCAGTAGTCCCCACATAAATGGCTACACCTTC. Its translation: CASSPHINGYTF.

This chain connects TRBV6-2 or TRBV6-3 to TRBJ2-1; 10 nucleotides agree with TRBD2. Germline V lookup: CDR1 MNHEY, CDR2 SVGEGT. The ends lost 6 bases at V and 10 bases at J; junction bases unmatched: 18. The CDR3 is made up of 17 amino acids. CDR3 sequence: CASRGLLAGAGIEEQFF. The CDR3 DNA reads as TGTGCCAGCAGAGGCCTTCTAGCGGGAGCGGGTATAGAGGAGCAGTTCTTC.

Only a few counts were recorded for this clonotype. This sequence joins TRBV21-1 and TRBJ1-1; TRBD1 is taken as the D call from the table, unchecked against the DNA. TRBV21-1 is listed as a pseudogene. This CDR3 comprises 12 residues. The DNA for the CDR3 is TGTGCCAGCGGGGGGCGCGCACCGGAAGCTTTCTTT. It codes for CASGGRAPEAFF.

A few counts support this clonotype. V is TRBV19 and J is TRBJ1-5, with D tentatively TRBD1 (6 bases). V was cut by 5 bases and J by 6 bases, with 17 bases left in between. The CDR3 totals 15 residues. In germline, CDR1 is LNHDA, CDR2 SQIVND (reference sequence). The CDR3 is CASSPQGGGSQPQHF. CDR3 DNA sequence: TGTGCCAGTAGTCCCCAGGGAGGGGGAAGTCAGCCCCAGCATTTT.

This clonotype was seen only a few times. CDR3 coding DNA: TGCAGCGTTGATCAGGACACTCCAGGGCAGTTCTTC. Protein product: CSVDQDTPGQFF. V usage is TRBV29-1 and J usage is TRBJ2-1; tentative D call: TRBD1 (5 bases). The germline V and J ends were trimmed by 3 bases and 12 bases, with 15 bases remaining between them. The germline CDR1 and CDR2 sequences are SQVTM and ANQGSEA. The CDR3 runs 12 residues.